Below, 9 T cell receptor beta chains from the same sample are listed, as sequenced in a study of blood T cell repertoires in COVID-19. The assay was immunoSEQ multiplex PCR, and TCRdb's table has in-frame clones only and misses some. The data show approximately 290,000 clones, with 85% to 90% seen just once and 3.5% to 4.5% held by the top ten. The sample comprised PBMCs or T cells enriched from blood (not recorded which). Every receptor here comes from a woman aged 18-29 years with acute COVID-19.

The chain links TRBV18 to TRBJ1-1; tentatively, D is TRBD1 (6 bases). V shed 0 bases and J shed 3 bases, with 11 bases lying between them. Germline V lookup: CDR1 KGHSH, CDR2 LQKENI. This CDR3 is built from 15 residues. CDR3: CASSPPGKGDTEAFF. CDR3 in DNA: TGTGCCAGCTCACCACCTGGGAAGGGGGACACTGAAGCTTTCTTT. The full variable domain, with the rest looked up from reference TRBV18 and TRBJ1-1, is NAGVMQNPRHLVRRRGQEARLRCSPMKGHSHVYWYRQLPEEGLKFMVYLQKENIIDESGMPKERFSAEFPKEGPSILRIQQVVRGDSAAYFCASSPPGKGDTEAFFGQGTRLTVV.

A note on this clone: The identical CDR3 is also encoded by other nucleotide sequences in the sample. The gene calls are TRBV30 and TRBJ2-1; unclear D gene. The CDR3 runs 11 residues. V was shortened by 1 base and J by 4 bases, with 2 bases between the two germline ends. The germline V gene encodes CDR1 GTSNPN and CDR2 SVGIG (reference sequence). The CDR3: CAWSAYNEQFF. The CDR3 DNA follows: TGTGCCTGGAGTGCTTACAATGAGCAGTTCTTC.

The chain combines TRBV30 with TRBJ1-1, with 8 nucleotides matching TRBD1. CDR3 size: 15 residues. CDR1 and CDR2 from the germline V gene are GTSNPN and SVGIG (reference sequence). With 2 bases clipped from V and 4 bases from J, the junction kept 9 bases outside the gene matches. The CDR3 coding sequence is TGTGCCTGGAGTATAGGACAGGGTTGGGTCACTGAAGCTTTCTTT. It specifies CAWSIGQGWVTEAFF.

In this sample, this clone turned up once. This rearrangement joins TRBV27 to TRBJ2-7, with 8 bases matching TRBD1. Per germline, CDR1 MNHEY and CDR2 SMNVEV (reference sequence). The CDR3 contains 15 residues. V dropped 1 base and J dropped 0; count of bases not matched to a gene: 2. CDR3 sequence (DNA): TGTGCCAGCAGTTTATTAGGGACAGGCTCCTACGAGCAGTACTTC. This sequence encodes CASSLLGTGSYEQYF.

In DNA form, the CDR3 reads TGTGCCAGCTCACTGCAAGGGGACTCCTACGAGCAGTACTTC. Translation gives CASSLQGDSYEQYF. The chain joins TRBV18 to TRBJ2-7; a weak D match, TRBD1 (5 bases). The CDR3 totals 14 residues. The germline V gene has CDR1 KGHSH and CDR2 LQKENI. V was trimmed by 4 bases and J by 0 bases, leaving 10 bases between them.

The chain has TRBV4-2 and TRBJ2-3, with 8 nucleotides matching TRBD2. Germline CDR1 LGHNA, CDR2 YNFKEQ. The junction had 6 bases not matched to a gene; V was cut back by 0 bases and J by 4 bases. CDR3 size: 16 residues. The CDR3 region has the DNA TGTGCCAGCAGCCAAGAATCAGCGGGAGTTTCAGATACGCAGTATTTT. Protein sequence: CASSQESAGVSDTQYF.

This chain joins TRBV6-5 and TRBJ2-1; the D gene is possibly TRBD2 (5 bases). Per the germline V gene, CDR1 is MNHEY and CDR2 is SVGAGI. V shed 1 base and J shed 6 bases, with 13 bases lying between them. The CDR3 is 15 amino acids. The CDR3 nucleotides read TGTGCCAGCAGTTACTACCGGACGGGGATCAATGAGCAGTTCTTC. Its translation: CASSYYRTGINEQFF.

The chain carries TRBV18 and TRBJ2-7, with TRBD2 matching over 7 bases. The germline V gene has CDR1 KGHSH and CDR2 LQKENI. The CDR3 extends over 14 amino acids. The junction had 11 bases not matched to a gene; V was cut back by 6 bases and J by 6 bases. The CDR3 nucleotides read TGTGCCAGCTCCCCCTCCCAGGGCGGGGGCGAGCAGTACTTC. Its translation: CASSPSQGGGEQYF.

This clone showed up just a few times. The chain joins TRBV7-9 to TRBJ1-2; 7 bases align to TRBD1. CDR1 SEHNR and CDR2 FQNEAQ come from the germline V gene (reference sequence). The CDR3 covers 13 residues. The V gene end was trimmed by 1 base and the J gene end by 8 bases; junction bases not matched to a gene: 4. The CDR3 nucleotides are TGTGCCAGCAGCTTAGGACAGGGAAGCGGCTACACCTTC. It translates to CASSLGQGSGYTF.